Shown below are 27 T cell receptor beta chains from a single sample sequenced in a study of T-cell memory formation after mild COVID-19. Via MiXCR, TCRdb re-called the 5' RACE reads, giving one row per CDR3 protein. Of 350,000 to 450,000 distinct CDR3 sequences detected, about 24% appear once; the ten largest clones hold 8.5% to 9%. Sample: PBMCs or a T cell subset sorted from them (not recorded which). These receptors were taken from an adult woman who had mild COVID-19 (a few samples of this study predate the infection). Cell type and time point are not known.

The J gene is TRBJ2-1, the V gene TRBV5-1; perhaps TRBD1 as D (5 bases). V was shortened by 5 bases and J by 0 bases, with 9 bases between the two germline ends. Germline V gene data show CDR1 as SGHRS and CDR2 as YFSETQ. The CDR3 is 14 residues long. CDR3 DNA sequence: TGCGCCAGCAGGACAGAGAGCTCCTACAATGAGCAGTTCTTC. Amino acids: CASRTESSYNEQFF.

The gene calls are TRBV29-1 and TRBJ1-2; D possibly corresponds to TRBD1 (5 bases). This CDR3 is 12 amino acids long. V was cut by 3 bases and J by 1 base, with 6 bases left in between. Germline CDR1 SQVTM, CDR2 ANQGSEA. The CDR3: CSVEGVNYGYTF. The CDR3 DNA reads TGCAGCGTTGAGGGGGTTAACTATGGCTACACCTTC.

J is TRBJ1-2 and V is TRBV6-5, with D possibly being TRBD1 (6 bases). This CDR3 region has 13 residues. V lost 6 bases, J lost 8 bases, and 16 bases lay in between. The germline gives CDR1 MNHEY, CDR2 SVGAGI. The CDR3 region has the DNA TGTGCCAGCAGCTTACAGGGACAAAAAGGCTACACCTTC. Protein sequence: CASSLQGQKGYTF.

The rearrangement uses TRBV15 and TRBJ1-4; 9 nucleotides agree with TRBD1. Germline assignment: CDR1 LNHNV and CDR2 YYDKDF (reference sequence). J gave up 3 bases and V 1 base, and 6 bases lay outside the gene matches. The CDR3 spans 17 residues. The CDR3 loop is CATSRGGTGSSNEKLFF. CDR3 nucleotides: TGTGCCACCAGCAGAGGGGGGACAGGGTCTTCTAATGAAAAACTGTTTTTT.

The chain combines TRBV7-9 with TRBJ2-4; D possibly corresponds to TRBD1 (6 bases). CDR1 SEHNR and CDR2 FQNEAQ come from the germline V gene (reference sequence). The CDR3 is 13 residues long. The V end was cut by 2 bases, the J end by 6 bases, with 8 bases between. The CDR3 DNA sequence: TGTGCCAGCAGCTTACAGGGGAGAAACATTCAGTACTTC. Its translation: CASSLQGRNIQYF.

V is TRBV7-9 and J is TRBJ2-1, with TRBD1 as a possible D gene (6 bases). The germline gives CDR1 SEHNR, CDR2 FQNEAQ (reference sequence). This CDR3 contains 16 residues. Trimming removed 0 bases from V and 4 bases from J, with 13 bases in between. The CDR3 loop is CASSLATGSLYNEQFF. CDR3 nucleotide sequence: TGTGCCAGCAGCTTAGCAACAGGGAGTTTATACAATGAGCAGTTCTTC.

This clonotype was seen a few times. This chain links TRBV12-3 or TRBV12-4 with TRBJ1-6; D remains ambiguous. V gave up 5 bases and J gave up 11 bases, with 10 bases separating them. The length of the CDR3 is 12 residues. CDR3: CASSQRVPPLHF. In DNA form, the CDR3 reads TGTGCCAGCAGTCAAAGGGTGCCACCCCTCCACTTT.

This clonotype was found a few times. The chain carries TRBV14 and TRBJ2-7; the D gene is possibly TRBD2 (5 bases). V was shortened by 4 bases and J by 1 base, with 11 bases between the two germline ends. CDR3 length: 14 amino acids. In germline, CDR1 is SGHDN, CDR2 FVKESK. The DNA of the CDR3 is TGTGCCAGCAGCCCGGGGTACTATTCCTACGAGCAGTACTTC. It translates to CASSPGYYSYEQYF.

This clonotype came up a few times. V usage is TRBV6-6 and J usage is TRBJ1-3; no clear D gene. Per the germline V gene, CDR1 is MNHNY and CDR2 is SVGAGI (reference sequence). V was shortened by 2 bases and J by 0 bases, with 11 bases between the two germline ends. The CDR3 runs to 16 residues. The CDR3 nucleotides read TGTGCCAGCAGTTACGGAAGGAGCAGCTCTGGAAACACCATATATTTT. Its protein product is CASSYGRSSSGNTIYF.

This clonotype has only a few counts. The CDR3 sequence: CSVEDQGTTDTQYF. The CDR3, as DNA: TGCAGCGTTGAAGATCAGGGCACCACAGATACGCAGTATTTT. V and J are TRBV29-1 and TRBJ2-3, with TRBD1 as a possible D gene (5 bases). V lost 0 bases and J 2 bases, leaving 9 bases between the germline ends. Germline values: CDR1 SQVTM, CDR2 ANQGSEA. The CDR3 contains 14 residues.

Note on this clonotype: Relative to the germline gene, one junction end is altered; a read error may explain this. The chain is built from TRBV5-6 and TRBJ1-2; 8 nucleotides line up with TRBD1. The CDR3 extends over 16 amino acids. Germline V gives CDR1 SGHDT, CDR2 YYEEEE. In DNA form, the CDR3 reads TGTGCCAGCAGCTATATCAAAGGACAGGGTAACCATGGCTACACCTTC. This codes for CASSYIKGQGNHGYTF.

This clonotype appeared a few times. This rearrangement joins TRBV15 to TRBJ1-2; perhaps TRBD1 as D (6 bases). V gave up 2 bases and J gave up 0 bases, with 16 bases separating them. CDR3 length: 17 residues. Germline CDR1 and CDR2: LNHNV and YYDKDF (reference sequence). Here the CDR3 DNA reads TGTGCCACCAGCAGACCTGGGCCGGCAGGGGCTAACTATGGCTACACCTTC. Translating gives CATSRPGPAGANYGYTF.

The sample holds a few counts of this clonotype. The chain recombines TRBV7-9 with TRBJ1-6, with D possibly being TRBD1 (6 bases). Trimming cost V 0 bases and J 12 bases, with 12 bases left between them. CDR3 length: 14 residues. Germline V gene data show CDR1 as SEHNR and CDR2 as FQNEAQ (reference sequence). The DNA for the CDR3 is TGTGCCAGCAGCTTAGCTCCGGACAGAGAACCCCTCCACTTT. It encodes CASSLAPDREPLHF.

The V gene is TRBV7-9, the J gene TRBJ1-3; no firm D call. CDR3 length equals 13 residues. V was shortened by 8 bases and J by 0 bases, with 8 bases between the two germline ends. The V gene's germline CDR1 is SEHNR and CDR2 FQNEAQ (reference sequence). CDR3 region: CASQDLSGNTIYF. CDR3 DNA sequence: TGTGCCAGCCAGGACCTCTCTGGAAACACCATATATTTT.

This clonotype was detected a few times. The V call is TRBV6-6, the J call TRBJ1-1, with D possibly matching TRBD1 (5 bases). The CDR3 loop spans 12 amino acids. In germline, CDR1 is MNHNY, CDR2 SVGAGI (reference sequence). The ends were cut back, 6 bases at V and 5 bases at J, with 10 bases in the middle. The CDR3 loop is CASRSRGTEAFF. In nucleotides, the CDR3 is TGTGCCAGCAGAAGTCGGGGGACTGAAGCTTTCTTT.

This clonotype showed up just a few times. DNA of the CDR3: TGTGCCACCGGGGGTCAACGGGAAAAACTGTTTTTT. It codes for CATGGQREKLFF. The J gene is TRBJ1-4, the V gene TRBV7-9; weak D call: TRBD1 (5 bases). This CDR3 comprises 12 residues. Trimming pared 10 bases from V and 8 bases from J, leaving 14 bases between. The germline V gene has CDR1 SEHNR and CDR2 FQNEAQ (reference sequence).

This chain uses TRBV7-3 with TRBJ2-3, with 9 bases that match TRBD2. The germline gives CDR1 SGHTA, CDR2 FQGTGA. The V gene end was trimmed by 2 bases and the J gene end by 1 base; junction bases not matched to a gene: 4. The CDR3 sequence is 16 residues long. CDR3 nucleotide sequence: TGTGCCAGCAGCTTAGCCAGGACTAGCGGCACAGATACGCAGTATTTT. This gives the protein CASSLARTSGTDTQYF.

This clonotype was recorded a few times. V is TRBV4-2 and J is TRBJ2-3; a possible D gene is TRBD1 (6 bases). The germline V gene encodes CDR1 LGHNA and CDR2 YNFKEQ. The CDR3 totals 16 residues. Trimming removed 0 bases from V and 2 bases from J, with 12 bases in between. The CDR3 DNA reads as TGTGCCAGCAGCCAAGAAGGGGGTGGGAACACAGATACGCAGTATTTT. As protein: CASSQEGGGNTDTQYF.

This clonotype is classed as medium-sized. The chain is built from TRBV15 and TRBJ2-5; possibly TRBD2 for D (6 bases). Trimming shortened V by 3 bases and J by 4 bases, and 15 bases separated the two germline ends. The length of the CDR3 is 15 residues. Germline V gene sequence: CDR1 LNHNV, CDR2 YYDKDF (reference sequence). CDR3 sequence: CATSSGFGTGETQYF. CDR3 sequence (DNA): TGTGCCACCAGCAGCGGCTTCGGGACTGGAGAGACCCAGTACTTC.

This sequence joins TRBV10-3 and TRBJ2-5; 10 nucleotides match TRBD2. In germline, CDR1 is ENHRY, CDR2 SYGVKD. Germline trimming cut 5 bases from V and 2 bases from J; bases unmatched to any gene: 5. The CDR3 contains 15 residues. Here the CDR3 DNA reads TGTGCCATCAGTCGACAACTAGCGGGGCAAGAGACCCAGTACTTC. Protein product: CAISRQLAGQETQYF.

A few counts support this clonotype. The chain recombines TRBV3-1 with TRBJ1-1; 7 bases line up with TRBD1. Germline CDR1 and CDR2: LGHDT and YNNKEL (reference sequence). The CDR3 covers 15 residues. With 1 base clipped from V and 6 bases from J, the junction kept 8 bases outside the gene matches. The chain's CDR3 is CASSQGATGRAEAFF. The CDR3 coding sequence is TGTGCCAGCAGCCAAGGGGCGACAGGGCGGGCTGAAGCTTTCTTT.

The sample holds one count of this clonotype. V gene TRBV12-3 or TRBV12-4 combines with J gene TRBJ2-1; D may be TRBD2 (5 bases). The ends were cut back, 6 bases at V and 1 base at J, with 16 bases in the middle. The CDR3 loop spans 16 amino acids. CDR3 coding DNA: TGTGCCAGCAGCCCCCCTGGAGCGGTGTCCTACAATGAGCAGTTCTTC. It yields the protein CASSPPGAVSYNEQFF.

The J gene is TRBJ2-3, the V gene TRBV6-2 or TRBV6-3; D may be TRBD2 (6 bases). V dropped 8 bases and J dropped 2 bases, with 20 bases sitting between them. The CDR3 extends over 16 amino acids. Germline CDR1 is MNHEY and CDR2 is SVGEGT. Here the CDR3 DNA reads TGTGCCAGCCGAGTCCTTCTAGCGTCTCACACAGATACGCAGTATTTT. Encoded protein: CASRVLLASHTDTQYF.

The chain employs TRBV11-3 and TRBJ2-1; tentatively, D is TRBD2 (6 bases). The length of the CDR3 is 15 residues. Trimming stripped 1 base from V and 5 bases from J, with 12 bases between. The germline V gene has CDR1 SGHNT and CDR2 YENEEA. CDR3: CASSLVVGSHNEQFF. CDR3 DNA sequence: TGTGCCAGCAGCTTAGTTGTCGGGAGCCACAATGAGCAGTTCTTC.

This clonotype was seen more than once but under ten times. The genes are TRBV12-3 or TRBV12-4 and TRBJ1-1; D is perhaps TRBD1 (5 bases). The ends were cut back, 6 bases at V and 1 base at J, with 9 bases in the middle. This CDR3 is 13 amino acids long. CDR3 protein: CASRIGANTEAFF. The CDR3 nucleotides are TGTGCCAGCAGAATAGGGGCGAACACTGAAGCTTTCTTT.

The rearrangement joins TRBV12-3 or TRBV12-4 to TRBJ2-3; 9 bases fit TRBD2. CDR3 length equals 17 residues. The junction had 11 bases not matched to a gene; V was cut back by 7 bases and J by 0 bases. CDR3 amino acids: CASKRLAELISTDTQYF. DNA of the CDR3: TGTGCCAGCAAACGACTAGCGGAGCTGATTAGCACAGATACGCAGTATTTT.

The V and J genes are TRBV12-3 or TRBV12-4 and TRBJ2-5; TRBD2 matches 12 bases. The length of the CDR3 is 13 residues. Trimming at V came to 4 bases and at J to 7 bases, leaving 1 base not matched to a gene. The CDR3: CASSSSGGATQYF. The DNA of the CDR3 is TGTGCCAGCAGTTCTAGCGGGGGGGCGACCCAGTACTTC.